This T cell receptor (beta chain) was observed in a study of vaccination and CD4 T cells after COVID-19. Study-level information: The BNT162b2 or mRNA-1273 vaccine was given to participants in two doses. Some control cultures received a CEFX pool, which served as the positive control. Others received an HIV-1 Nef pool or no peptide.

A word on this clonotype: Its antigen is still unknown.

With the Oncomine TCR Beta short-read assay, DNA from cultured CD4+ T cells was sequenced. TCRdb called the PCR reads again in MiXCR, with one record for every CDR3 protein. The table includes more than 9,000 distinct CDR3 sequences, 38% detected once. Treatment denoted: roughly 10-day PBMC culture with coronavirus spike peptide pools or control peptides (ViraFEST assay). Before TCRs were sequenced, ViraFEST expanded antigen-specific T cells with peptide pools. This CDR3 is 14 amino acids long. The V end was cut by 2 bases, the J end by 5 bases, with 7 bases between. The receptor's source is a human donor with COVID-19. The material sequenced was cultured CD4+ T cells from blood. The V call is TRBV12-3 or TRBV12-4, the J call TRBJ1-6; D is uncertain. The CDR3 nucleotides are TGTGCCAGCAGTTTAATGGCAGATAATTCACCCCTCCACTTT. This gives the protein CASSLMADNSPLHF.